This T cell receptor (beta chain) was profiled in a study of Graves' ophthalmopathy and Graves' hyperthyroidism. Study-level findings and limits: Ophthalmopathy could be told apart from stable hyperthyroidism by a 13-signature model (roughly 90% sensitivity, roughly 81% specificity). Among expanded thyroid clonotypes above 0.001 frequency, most also occurred in blood.

Pregnant or lactating patients and those with other autoimmune diseases or uncontrolled infections were excluded. Clinical symptoms and serum thyroxine were used for diagnosis; TRAb, thyroid ultrasound and orbital computed tomography were also relied on. This clonotype was seen more than once but under ten times. Its antigen remains unknown. Amplifying from RNA transcripts, the study obtained TCR beta CDR3 regions. After a first-round RT-PCR with HTBI primers, a second-round multiplex PCR was run. Via MiXCR, TCRdb re-called the multiplex PCR reads, giving one row per CDR3 protein. The data contain over a million distinct CDR3 sequences, about 38% of them seen just once; the ten biggest clones take up 11%. J lost 5 bases, V lost 8 bases, and 10 bases had no gene match. Germline values: CDR1 LNHDA, CDR2 SQIVND (reference sequence). The CDR3 spans 15 residues.

This TCR came from an adult man with Graves' hyperthyroidism. Sequencing was done on a sample of peripheral blood or thyroid tissue (not recorded which). The chain recombines TRBV19 with TRBJ2-2; TRBD2 aligns across 8 bases. CDR3: CASASLAAGTGELFF. As DNA, the CDR3 is TGTGCCAGTGCCTCACTAGCGGCCGGGACCGGGGAGCTGTTTTTT.